This T cell receptor (beta chain) was identified during a study of control samples from healthy donors and cancer patients. Data came from immunoSEQ multiplex PCR; TCRdb stores just in-frame clones and leaves some out. Among approximately 40,000 clones, around four fifths were seen once, and the ten largest hold around a fifth. The length of the CDR3 is 12 residues. Germline V gives CDR1 SNHLY, CDR2 FYNNEI. Trimming at V came to 6 bases and at J to 10 bases, leaving 5 bases not matched to a gene. The chain carries TRBV2 and TRBJ2-1; 8 positions agree with TRBD1. This TCR was recovered from a woman aged 55-70 years with lung cancer. The sample taken for sequencing was PBMCs. This CDR3 is CASSGQGLEQFF. CDR3 in DNA: TGTGCCAGCAGCGGACAGGGTTTGGAGCAGTTCTTC.